This T cell receptor (beta chain) is drawn from a study of cytomegalovirus exposure and HLA in healthy donors. On the study more broadly: From HLA-typed donors, an early data release held roughly 89 million unique TCRs.

Findings of the study overall: Presence/absence results assume similar sequencing depth per donor, which may not hold. A later analysis associated 16,000 or so TCR beta sequences with HLA alleles at a 0.05 false discovery rate.

As for this clone: Its matching antigen is unknown.

Germline CDR1 SGHNT, CDR2 YYREEE (reference sequence). The CDR3 totals 13 residues. V was clipped by 7 bases and J by 4 bases, with 14 bases between them. 13 Jbeta primers and 60 Vbeta primers were used for the PCR. As handled by the study authors: There were around 80 million unique TCR beta chains by a later count, and 10 million to 12 million of them were shared. Data came from immunoSEQ multiplex PCR; TCRdb stores just in-frame clones and leaves some out. V, J and clone size were drawn from that table, and D and trimming were deduced from the DNA. The sample holds some 140,000 clones, 65% to 85% seen once.

Sequenced material: PBMCs. The TCR comes from a young man in good health and CMV-seronegative. J is TRBJ1-1 and V is TRBV5-4, with D possibly TRBD1 on 6 matching bases. In DNA form, the CDR3 reads TGTGCCAGCGGTATACAGGGTCGCACTGAAGCTTTCTTT. Translated, it gives CASGIQGRTEAFF.